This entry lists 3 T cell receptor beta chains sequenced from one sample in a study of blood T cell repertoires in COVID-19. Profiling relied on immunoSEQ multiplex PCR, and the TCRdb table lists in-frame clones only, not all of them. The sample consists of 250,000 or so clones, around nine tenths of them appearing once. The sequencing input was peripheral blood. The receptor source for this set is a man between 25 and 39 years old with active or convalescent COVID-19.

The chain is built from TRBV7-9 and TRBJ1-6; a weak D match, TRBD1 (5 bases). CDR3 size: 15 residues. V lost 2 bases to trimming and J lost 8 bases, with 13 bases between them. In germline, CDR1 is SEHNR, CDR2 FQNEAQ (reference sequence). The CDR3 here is CASSLNAGGDSPLHF. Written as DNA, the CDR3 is TGTGCCAGCAGCTTAAACGCAGGAGGGGATTCACCCCTCCACTTT.

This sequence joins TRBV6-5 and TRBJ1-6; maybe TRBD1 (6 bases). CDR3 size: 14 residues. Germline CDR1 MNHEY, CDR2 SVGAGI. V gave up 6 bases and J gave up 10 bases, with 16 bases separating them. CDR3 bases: TGTGCCAGCAGACAACTGGACAGTTTCTCACCCCTCCACTTT. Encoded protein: CASRQLDSFSPLHF.

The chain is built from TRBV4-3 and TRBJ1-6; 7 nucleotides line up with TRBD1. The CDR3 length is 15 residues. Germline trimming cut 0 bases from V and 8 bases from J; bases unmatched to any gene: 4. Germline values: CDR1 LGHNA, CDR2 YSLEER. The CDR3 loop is CASSQEGQLYSPLHF. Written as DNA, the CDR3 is TGCGCCAGCAGCCAAGAGGGACAGCTTTATTCACCCCTCCACTTT.